This T cell receptor beta chain originates from a study of OX40 agonist ivuxolimab in advanced cancers. Assay used: immunoSEQ multiplex PCR; TCRdb lists only in-frame clones, some missing. The repertoire has more than 55,000 clones, about four fifths of them found once; the top ten carry about 4.7%. Germline assignment: CDR1 SGHTA and CDR2 FQGNSA. CDR3 length equals 16 residues. Losses at the gene ends were 2 bases for V and 5 bases for J; bases not matched to a gene: 6. The J gene is TRBJ1-2, the V gene TRBV7-2; 12 bases are shared with TRBD1. The sequences come from CD4+ or CD8+ T cells sorted from blood, collected in a trial of the OX40 agonist ivuxolimab. The clonotype was recovered from an adult with an advanced solid tumor such as melanoma, head and neck, liver or kidney cancer. The CDR3 region is CASSLYRDRGHYGYTF. The DNA for the CDR3 is TGTGCCAGCAGCTTATACCGGGACAGGGGGCATTATGGCTACACCTTC.